This T cell receptor beta chain originates from a study of T-cell memory formation after mild COVID-19. Study-wide findings and caveats: CD4+ bias marked clones expanding day 15 to 37, unlike balanced contracting clones. Mainly in CM and EM were contracting CD4+ clones; CD8+ were in EMRA.

A single record per CDR3 protein comes from TCRdb applying MiXCR to the 5' RACE reads. The table lists 250,000 to 350,000 distinct CDR3 sequences, roughly an eighth of them singletons, with around 20% in the top ten. This CDR3 is 13 amino acids long. CDR1 and CDR2 from the germline V gene are SGHTA and FQGNSA. On this clonotype: Its specificity is unknown. It may be a read error: a sequence one base away is much more abundant.

The chain links TRBV7-2 to TRBJ2-1; D is undetermined. The sample taken for sequencing was PBMCs or a T cell subset sorted from them (not recorded which). The origin of this receptor is a man younger than 30 who had mild COVID-19 (a few samples of this study predate the infection). Cell type and time point are not known. For the CDR3, the DNA is TGTGCCAGCAGCTTAGCGGAATACAATGAGCAGTTATTC. Translation: CASSLAEYNEQLF.